These 32 T cell receptor beta chains were all obtained from the same sample, sequenced in a study of PD-L1 blockade in urothelial cancer. Profiling relied on immunoSEQ multiplex PCR, and the TCRdb table lists in-frame clones only, not all of them. The table lists roughly 20,000 clones, about 91% of them singletons. The time point here: pretreatment peripheral blood. The sample was PBMCs, taken around atezolizumab (anti-PD-L1) treatment. The receptor set was obtained from a man in his 70s with urothelial cancer.

The rearrangement links TRBV6-4 to TRBJ1-3; maybe TRBD1 (6 bases). V shed 6 bases and J shed 2 bases, with 14 bases lying between them. Germline V gene lookup returns CDR1 MRHNA and CDR2 SNTAGT. This CDR3 comprises 15 residues. CDR3 sequence reads: CASRIITGPGNTIYF. The DNA for the CDR3 is TGTGCCAGCAGAATAATTACAGGGCCTGGAAACACCATATATTTT.

The rearrangement uses TRBV7-9 and TRBJ1-2; D not resolved. Trimming removed 4 bases at V and 2 bases at J, with 11 bases between. Germline V CDR1 and CDR2: SEHNR, FQNEAQ (reference sequence). The length of the CDR3 is 14 residues. CDR3 in amino acids: CASSSREANYGYTF. The CDR3 DNA follows: TGTGCCAGCAGCTCGAGAGAGGCCAACTATGGCTACACCTTC.

V usage is TRBV18 and J usage is TRBJ1-5, with D possibly TRBD1 on 6 matching bases. V was cut by 2 bases and J by 6 bases, with 20 bases left in between. This CDR3 spans 17 amino acids. Germline assignment: CDR1 KGHSH and CDR2 LQKENI. The CDR3 DNA is TGTGCCAGCTCACCATCTGGGTCGGCTCTGGGGGCTCAGCCCCAGCATTTT. Translating it yields CASSPSGSALGAQPQHF.

This clone was seen just once. V and J are TRBV7-8 and TRBJ2-3; a possible D gene is TRBD2 (6 bases). Deletions cut 6 bases from V and 4 bases from J, with 11 bases between. The CDR3 loop spans 13 amino acids. CDR1 and CDR2 (germline): SGHVS, FQNEAQ. CDR3 sequence reads: CASRGAGPDTQYF. The CDR3 coding sequence is TGTGCCAGCAGGGGAGCGGGTCCAGATACGCAGTATTTT.

The chain is built from TRBV6-4 and TRBJ2-3; TRBD2 agrees at 13 bases. V lost 4 bases to trimming and J lost 4 bases; unmatched junction nucleotides: 11. Per the germline V gene, CDR1 is MRHNA and CDR2 is SNTAGT. The CDR3 extends over 18 amino acids. CDR3 loop: CASSAQLTSGGAPDTQYF. CDR3 DNA: TGTGCCAGCAGTGCCCAACTAACTAGCGGGGGGGCTCCAGATACGCAGTATTTT.

The genes are TRBV10-3 and TRBJ2-1, with D maybe TRBD1 (5 bases). CDR1 and CDR2 from the germline V gene are ENHRY and SYGVKD. V was shortened by 7 bases and J by 0 bases, with 16 bases between the two germline ends. The CDR3 consists of 16 residues. CDR3 loop: CAINIRQSSSYNEQFF. The CDR3 DNA reads TGTGCCATCAATATCAGACAGTCGAGCTCCTACAATGAGCAGTTCTTC.

The rearrangement joins TRBV21-1 to TRBJ1-1. TRBV21-1 is a listed pseudogene. This CDR3 comprises 16 residues. The CDR3 is CASSKGGETQNTEAFF. The CDR3, as DNA: TGTGCCAGCAGCAAAGGCGGAGAAACCCAGAACACTGAAGCTTTCTTT.

The J gene is TRBJ1-3, the V gene TRBV11-2; possible D gene TRBD1, 6 bases. This CDR3 is built from 16 residues. The V end lost 6 bases, the J end lost 4 bases, and 19 bases lay between the germline ends. Germline V gene lookup returns CDR1 SGHAT and CDR2 FQNNGV. CDR3 loop: CASRDLTGYFGNTIYF. CDR3 in DNA: TGTGCCAGCAGGGACCTCACAGGGTATTTCGGAAACACCATATATTTT. Drawing the rest from reference TRBV11-2 and TRBJ1-3, the complete variable domain is EAGVAQSPRYKIIEKRQSVAFWCNPISGHATLYWYQQILGQGPKLLIQFQNNGVVDDSQLPKDRFSAERLKGVDSTLKIQPAKLEDSAVYLCASRDLTGYFGNTIYFGEGSWLTVV.

This clone appeared a single time. This chain joins TRBV28 and TRBJ1-3; 9 positions agree with TRBD1. The CDR3 has 16 amino acids. Germline CDR1 and CDR2: MDHEN and SYDVKM. V lost 5 bases and J lost 2; bases outside the gene matches: 7. The CDR3 is CASSPGQGHPGNTIYF. The CDR3 nucleotides read TGTGCCAGCAGTCCGGGACAGGGTCACCCTGGAAACACCATATATTTT.

The rearrangement links TRBV5-1 to TRBJ1-2, with 11 bases identical to TRBD1. CDR1 is SGHRS, CDR2 YFSETQ, per germline. Unmatched junction bases numbered 5, after V lost 0 bases and J lost 4 bases. The CDR3 totals 16 residues. CDR3 nucleotides: TGCGCCAGCAGCTTGGCAGGGGGACAGGGGGTCTATGGCTACACCTTC. Its translation is CASSLAGGQGVYGYTF.

The chain employs TRBV6-1 and TRBJ1-4; D perhaps matches TRBD1 (5 bases). Germline V gene lookup returns CDR1 MNHNS and CDR2 SASEGT. This CDR3 has 15 residues. The germline V and J ends were trimmed by 7 bases and 8 bases, with 20 bases remaining between them. The CDR3 nucleotides read TGTGCCAGCACCACCCCGGGGGGGTTCGACGAAAAACTGTTTTTT. Translated: CASTTPGGFDEKLFF.

The J gene is TRBJ1-5, the V gene TRBV6-5, with 7 nucleotides matching TRBD1. The ends lost 5 bases at V and 5 bases at J; junction bases unmatched: 9. This CDR3 is built from 15 residues. Germline assignment: CDR1 MNHEY and CDR2 SVGAGI. This CDR3 reads CASSPRGHDYQPQHF. The CDR3 DNA reads as TGTGCCAGCAGTCCAAGGGGGCACGATTATCAGCCCCAGCATTTT.

The chain carries TRBV5-1 and TRBJ1-4; D perhaps matches TRBD1 (5 bases). Germline-derived CDR1 and CDR2 are SGHRS and YFSETQ. V shed 0 bases and J shed 3 bases, with 12 bases lying between them. This CDR3 contains 16 residues. This CDR3 reads CASSLGQPAANEKLFF. In DNA form, the CDR3 reads TGCGCCAGCAGCTTGGGACAGCCCGCAGCTAATGAAAAACTGTTTTTT.

V usage is TRBV6-5 and J usage is TRBJ2-2; a possible D gene is TRBD1 (5 bases). CDR3 length: 15 residues. V was trimmed by 7 bases and J by 8 bases, leaving 20 bases between them. Germline-derived CDR1 and CDR2 are MNHEY and SVGAGI. CDR3: CASTQIGGADGELFF. The CDR3 nucleotides are TGTGCCAGCACCCAGATTGGTGGGGCGGATGGGGAGCTGTTTTTT.

V usage is TRBV11-2 and J usage is TRBJ1-1; D might be TRBD1 (5 bases). The CDR3 extends over 12 amino acids. The germline gives CDR1 SGHAT, CDR2 FQNNGV. V gave up 1 base and J gave up 10 bases, with 10 bases separating them. The CDR3 spells CASSLGGVGAFF. The CDR3 nucleotides read TGTGCCAGCAGCTTAGGGGGCGTTGGAGCTTTCTTT.

This chain connects TRBV19 to TRBJ1-3, with TRBD1 identical over 8 bases. The CDR3 consists of 13 residues. After removal of 10 bases from V and 2 bases from J, the junction contained 4 bases not matched to a gene. The germline V gene has CDR1 LNHDA and CDR2 SQIVND (reference sequence). The DNA for the CDR3 is TGTGCCACCGAGACAGGGGCTGGAAACACCATATATTTT. This encodes CATETGAGNTIYF.

The V call is TRBV5-1, the J call TRBJ1-1; 7 bases line up with TRBD1. V dropped 3 bases and J dropped 1; count of bases not matched to a gene: 12. The CDR3 totals 17 residues. Germline values: CDR1 SGHRS, CDR2 YFSETQ. The CDR3 reads CASSSRDSLSPNTEAFF. The CDR3 bases are TGCGCCAGCAGCTCCCGGGACAGCCTCTCCCCGAACACTGAAGCTTTCTTT.

The rearrangement links TRBV5-4 to TRBJ2-7; D gene unclear. Germline V gene data show CDR1 as SGHNT and CDR2 as YYREEE (reference sequence). CDR3 size: 12 residues. V lost 3 bases to trimming and J lost 6 bases, with 10 bases between them. The chain's CDR3 is CASSSPGSEQYF. The CDR3, as DNA: TGTGCCAGCAGCTCGCCGGGTTCCGAGCAGTACTTC.

This clone was observed once. The chain is built from TRBV2 and TRBJ2-6; 7 bases are shared with TRBD1. Per germline, CDR1 SNHLY and CDR2 FYNNEI. With V trimmed by 9 bases and J by 0 bases, 11 bases remained unmatched. The CDR3 sequence is 17 residues long. CDR3 bases: TGTGCCAGAGACCGGGACAGATACGTCTCTGGGGCCAACGTCCTGACTTTC. This translates into CARDRDRYVSGANVLTF.

The chain links TRBV27 to TRBJ2-1, with D maybe TRBD2 (6 bases). V lost 2 bases to trimming and J lost 4 bases, with 21 bases between them. Per the germline V gene, CDR1 is MNHEY and CDR2 is SMNVEV (reference sequence). The CDR3 contains 18 residues. The CDR3 sequence: CASSLGRQGLASYNEQFF. The CDR3 DNA follows: TGTGCCAGCAGTTTAGGAAGGCAGGGACTCGCTTCATACAATGAGCAGTTCTTC.

The J gene is TRBJ2-5, the V gene TRBV5-1; 10 bases are shared with TRBD2. The CDR3 is made up of 14 amino acids. Germline V gene lookup returns CDR1 SGHRS and CDR2 YFSETQ. J lost 2 bases, V lost 7 bases, and 5 bases had no gene match. The CDR3 region is CASGTSGAQETQYF. CDR3 DNA sequence: TGCGCCAGCGGTACTAGCGGGGCACAAGAGACCCAGTACTTC.

The J gene is TRBJ2-5, the V gene TRBV7-2; possible D gene TRBD1, 5 bases. CDR1 and CDR2 (germline): SGHTA, FQGNSA. The CDR3 length is 14 residues. V was cut by 5 bases and J by 1 base, with 11 bases left in between. CDR3 amino acids: CASSPGQFQETQYF. DNA of the CDR3: TGTGCCAGCAGCCCAGGGCAGTTCCAAGAGACCCAGTACTTC. Complete variable domain (other parts from reference TRBV7-2 and TRBJ2-5): GAGVSQSPSNKVTEKGKDVELRCDPISGHTALYWYRQSLGQGLEFLIYFQGNSAPDKSGLPSDRFSAERTGGSVSTLTIQRTQQEDSAVYLCASSPGQFQETQYFGPGTRLLVL.

V is TRBV6-5 and J is TRBJ2-2; tentative D call: TRBD2 (6 bases). Germline V gene lookup returns CDR1 MNHEY and CDR2 SVGAGI. Trimming stripped 2 bases from V and 0 bases from J, with 10 bases between. CDR3 length equals 16 residues. Here the CDR3 reads CASSYVGLTNTGELFF. The CDR3 DNA reads as TGTGCCAGCAGTTACGTGGGACTTACGAACACCGGGGAGCTGTTTTTT.

The chain recombines TRBV6-5 with TRBJ1-4, with D tentatively TRBD1 (6 bases). The CDR3 totals 13 residues. CDR1 and CDR2 (germline): MNHEY, SVGAGI. Trimming shortened V by 10 bases and J by 7 bases, and 16 bases separated the two germline ends. The CDR3 nucleotides are TGTGCCATCGGGGGGGCACGGGGTGAAAAACTGTTTTTT. Translated, it gives CAIGGARGEKLFF.

CDR3 DNA sequence: TGTGCCAGCAGTAGACAGGGATATGAGCAGTTCTTC. It codes for CASSRQGYEQFF. The chain carries TRBV2 and TRBJ2-1; 7 nucleotides match TRBD1. CDR1 is SNHLY and CDR2 is FYNNEI in the germline V gene. Trimming cost V 5 bases and J 8 bases; bases outside gene matches: 3. There are 12 residues in the CDR3.

This clone was observed a single time. This chain uses TRBV29-1 with TRBJ2-5; a possible D gene is TRBD1 (6 bases). V lost 0 bases to trimming and J lost 5 bases, with 25 bases between them. This CDR3 has 18 amino acids. From germline, CDR1 is SQVTM and CDR2 ANQGSEA. In DNA, the CDR3 is TGCAGCGTTGAAGAGGGCCAGGGGTGGAGCCAGGGGTGGGAGACCCAGTACTTC. Amino acids: CSVEEGQGWSQGWETQYF.

The chain carries TRBV12-5 and TRBJ2-2, with 14 bases that match TRBD2. Germline CDR1 is LGHNT and CDR2 is FRNRAP. CDR3 length: 22 amino acids. V shed 1 base, J shed 5 bases, and the junction held 18 bases outside the gene matches. As DNA, the CDR3 is TGTGCTAGTGGTTTGGGACCTAAAAACCGACTAGCGGGGGGGCTTGGTACCGGGGAGCTGTTTTTT. This gives the protein CASGLGPKNRLAGGLGTGELFF.

The gene calls are TRBV5-4 and TRBJ1-2; possible D gene TRBD1, 6 bases. CDR3 length equals 15 residues. Germline CDR1 SGHNT, CDR2 YYREEE (reference sequence). Trimming took off 3 bases at V and 7 bases at J, with 19 bases between the two ends. The DNA of the CDR3 is TGTGCCAGCAGCTCGAACCTAAACAGGGCTGGTGGCTACACCTTC. Translating it yields CASSSNLNRAGGYTF.

The rearrangement joins TRBV6-6 to TRBJ1-2; D gene ambiguous. This CDR3 contains 12 residues. Germline V gene sequence: CDR1 MNHNY, CDR2 SVGAGI (reference sequence). Trimming stripped 5 bases from V and 3 bases from J, with 7 bases between. The CDR3 spells CASSPSDYGYTF. The CDR3 DNA is TGTGCCAGCAGTCCCTCAGACTATGGCTACACCTTC.

This chain joins TRBV4-1 and TRBJ1-2, with 8 bases aligning to TRBD1. The V gene end was trimmed by 3 bases and the J gene end by 0 bases; junction bases not matched to a gene: 3. Germline CDR1 MGHRA, CDR2 YSYEKL. The CDR3 is made up of 15 amino acids. The CDR3 DNA reads as TGCGCCAGCAGCCATCGACAGGGGACTAACTATGGCTACACCTTC. Encoded protein: CASSHRQGTNYGYTF.

The chain links TRBV4-1 to TRBJ1-2; D is possibly TRBD1 (6 bases). The CDR3 consists of 14 residues. The V gene lost 0 bases and the J gene lost 7 bases, with 12 bases spanning the gap. Germline V gene lookup returns CDR1 MGHRA and CDR2 YSYEKL. CDR3 DNA sequence: TGCGCCAGCAGCCAAGACAGGGGAGTAAGTGGCTACACCTTC. This codes for CASSQDRGVSGYTF.

The CDR3 here is CASSQETGVRNEQYF. The CDR3 DNA sequence: TGCGCCAGCAGCCAAGAGACAGGGGTTAGGAACGAGCAGTACTTC. V usage is TRBV4-1 and J usage is TRBJ2-7; 8 bases line up with TRBD1. CDR3 length equals 15 residues. Trimming at V came to 0 bases and at J to 5 bases, leaving 6 bases not matched to a gene. CDR1 is MGHRA, CDR2 YSYEKL, per germline.